This TCR beta chain was observed in a study of T cell changes during pregnancy in multiple sclerosis. Clones were read by immunoSEQ multiplex PCR, and TCRdb kept only the in-frame ones, dropping some. Among 20,000 or so clones listed, approximately 91% were seen once. V lost 3 bases and J lost 4, with 14 bases in between. Germline V CDR1 and CDR2: MNHNY, SVGAGI (reference sequence). This CDR3 region has 15 residues. The source was CD4+ T cells from peripheral blood mononuclear cells, collected after pregnancy. This chain connects TRBV6-6 to TRBJ2-3, with D possibly TRBD2 on 5 matching bases. This receptor was identified in a female donor in good health, enrolled as a control in a pregnancy study. This CDR3 reads CASSYSVVEADTQYF. The CDR3 nucleotides are TGTGCCAGCAGTTATAGCGTAGTGGAGGCAGATACGCAGTATTTT.